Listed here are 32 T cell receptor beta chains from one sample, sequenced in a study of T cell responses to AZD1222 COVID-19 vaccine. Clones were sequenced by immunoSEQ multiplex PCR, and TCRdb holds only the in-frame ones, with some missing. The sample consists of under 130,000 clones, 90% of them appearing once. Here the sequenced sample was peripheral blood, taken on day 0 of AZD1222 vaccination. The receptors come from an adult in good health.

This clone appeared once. Here the CDR3 reads CAWMKGVGGYTF. In DNA, the CDR3 is TGTGCCTGGATGAAGGGAGTGGGTGGCTACACCTTC. V and J are TRBV30 and TRBJ1-2; no reliable D call. The CDR3 has 12 amino acids. Germline CDR1 GTSNPN, CDR2 SVGIG (reference sequence). Trimming stripped 4 bases from V and 7 bases from J, with 13 bases between.

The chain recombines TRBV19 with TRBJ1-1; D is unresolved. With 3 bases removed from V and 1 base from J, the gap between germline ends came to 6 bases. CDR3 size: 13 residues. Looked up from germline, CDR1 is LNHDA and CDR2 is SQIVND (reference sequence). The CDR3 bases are TGTGCCAGTAGTATTTCAAGGAACACTGAAGCTTTCTTT. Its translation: CASSISRNTEAFF.

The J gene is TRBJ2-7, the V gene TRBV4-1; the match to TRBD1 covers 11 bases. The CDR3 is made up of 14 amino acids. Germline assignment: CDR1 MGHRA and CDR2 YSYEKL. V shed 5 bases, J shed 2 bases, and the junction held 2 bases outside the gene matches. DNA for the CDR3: TGCGCCAGCAGCGAGGGACAGGGGGCCTACGAGCAGTACTTC. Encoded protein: CASSEGQGAYEQYF.

The CDR3 region is CASSFGGPYRGTQYF. The CDR3 DNA reads TGTGCCAGCAGCTTCGGGGGGCCGTACAGGGGTACGCAGTATTTT. V is TRBV7-6 and J is TRBJ2-3, with D perhaps given as TRBD1 or TRBD2 (7 bases each). The CDR3 runs 15 residues. The V end lost 3 bases, the J end lost 8 bases, and 18 bases lay between the germline ends. From germline, CDR1 is SGHVS and CDR2 FNYEAQ.

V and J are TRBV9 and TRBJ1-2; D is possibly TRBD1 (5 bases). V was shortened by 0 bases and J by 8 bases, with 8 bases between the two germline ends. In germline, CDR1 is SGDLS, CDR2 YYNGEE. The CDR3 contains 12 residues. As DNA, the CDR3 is TGTGCCAGCAGCGTAGGGGGGTTCGGCTACACCTTC. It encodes CASSVGGFGYTF.

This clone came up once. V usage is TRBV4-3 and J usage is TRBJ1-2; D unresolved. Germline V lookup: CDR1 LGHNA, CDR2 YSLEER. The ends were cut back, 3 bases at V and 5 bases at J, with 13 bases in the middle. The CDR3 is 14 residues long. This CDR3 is CASSQTEVDYGYTF. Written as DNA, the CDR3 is TGCGCCAGCAGCCAGACGGAGGTTGATTATGGCTACACCTTC.

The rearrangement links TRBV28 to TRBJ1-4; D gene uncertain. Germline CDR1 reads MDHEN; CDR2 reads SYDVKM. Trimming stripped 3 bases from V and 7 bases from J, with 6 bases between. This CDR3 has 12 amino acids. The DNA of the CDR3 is TGTGCCAGCAGTTTGGCGGTTGAAAAACTGTTTTTT. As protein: CASSLAVEKLFF.

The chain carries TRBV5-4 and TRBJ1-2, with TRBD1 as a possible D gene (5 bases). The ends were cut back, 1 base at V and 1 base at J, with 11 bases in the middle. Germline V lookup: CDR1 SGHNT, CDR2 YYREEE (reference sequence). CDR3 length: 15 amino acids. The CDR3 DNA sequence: TGTGCCAGCAGCTTGTGGGGGGTCGGTAACTATGGCTACACCTTC. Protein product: CASSLWGVGNYGYTF. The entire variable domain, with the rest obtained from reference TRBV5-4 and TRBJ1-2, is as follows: ETGVTQSPTHLIKTRGQQVTLRCSSQSGHNTVSWYQQALGQGPQFIFQYYREEENGRGNFPPRFSGLQFPNYSSELNVNALELDDSALYLCASSLWGVGNYGYTFGSGTRLTVV.

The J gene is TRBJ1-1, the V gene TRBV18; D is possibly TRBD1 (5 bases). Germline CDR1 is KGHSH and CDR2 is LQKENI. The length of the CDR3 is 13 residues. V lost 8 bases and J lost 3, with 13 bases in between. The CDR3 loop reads CASRGSGDTEAFF. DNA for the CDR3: TGTGCCAGCCGGGGCAGTGGTGACACTGAAGCTTTCTTT.

CDR3 amino acids: CASSLKYGEIGGDEKLFF. In DNA, the CDR3 is TGTGCCAGCAGCTTAAAGTACGGAGAAATTGGCGGTGATGAAAAACTGTTTTTT. This rearrangement joins TRBV13 to TRBJ1-4; unclear D gene. CDR1 and CDR2 from the germline V gene are PRHDT and FYEKMQ (reference sequence). The CDR3 covers 18 residues. Trimming removed 2 bases from V and 6 bases from J, with 22 bases in between.

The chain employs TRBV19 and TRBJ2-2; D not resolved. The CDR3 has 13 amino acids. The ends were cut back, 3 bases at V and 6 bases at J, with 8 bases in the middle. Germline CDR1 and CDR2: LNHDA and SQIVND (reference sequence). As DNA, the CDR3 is TGTGCCAGTAGTATGGGGATCGCCGGGGAGCTGTTTTTT. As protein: CASSMGIAGELFF.

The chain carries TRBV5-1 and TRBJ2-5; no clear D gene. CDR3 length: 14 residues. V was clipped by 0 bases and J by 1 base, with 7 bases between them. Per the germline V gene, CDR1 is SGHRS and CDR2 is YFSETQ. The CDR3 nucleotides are TGCGCCAGCAGCTTGGGTCAGCTCCAAGAGACCCAGTACTTC. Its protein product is CASSLGQLQETQYF.

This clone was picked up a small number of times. CDR3: CASSLPSLGGYNEQFF. The DNA of the CDR3 is TGTGCCAGCAGTTTGCCTAGCTTAGGGGGTTACAATGAGCAGTTCTTC. The chain employs TRBV27 and TRBJ2-1, with TRBD1 as a possible D gene (6 bases). With 3 bases removed from V and 4 bases from J, the gap between germline ends came to 16 bases. This CDR3 has 16 residues. Germline V CDR1 and CDR2: MNHEY, SMNVEV (reference sequence).

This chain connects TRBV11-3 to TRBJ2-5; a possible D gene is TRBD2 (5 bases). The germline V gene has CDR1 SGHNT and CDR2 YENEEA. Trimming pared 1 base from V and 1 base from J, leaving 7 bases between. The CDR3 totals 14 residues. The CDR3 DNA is TGTGCCAGCAGCTTAGGAGGGTCCCAAGAGACCCAGTACTTC. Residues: CASSLGGSQETQYF. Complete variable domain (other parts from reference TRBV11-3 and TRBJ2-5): EAGVVQSPRYKIIEKKQPVAFWCNPISGHNTLYWYLQNLGQGPELLIRYENEEAVDDSQLPKDRFSAERLKGVDSTLKIQPAELGDSAVYLCASSLGGSQETQYFGPGTRLLVL.

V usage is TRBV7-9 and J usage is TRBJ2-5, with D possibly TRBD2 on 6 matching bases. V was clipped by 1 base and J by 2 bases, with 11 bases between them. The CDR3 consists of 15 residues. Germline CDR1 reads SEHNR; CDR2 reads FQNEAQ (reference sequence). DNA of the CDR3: TGTGCCAGCAGCTTAGGTAGCGGCCAACAAGAGACCCAGTACTTC. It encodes CASSLGSGQQETQYF.

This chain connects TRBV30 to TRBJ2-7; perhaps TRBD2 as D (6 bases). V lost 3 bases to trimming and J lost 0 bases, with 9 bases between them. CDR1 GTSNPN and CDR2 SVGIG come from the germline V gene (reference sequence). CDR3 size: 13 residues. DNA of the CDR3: TGTGCCTGGAGCGCGGGGAACTCCTACGAGCAGTACTTC. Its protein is CAWSAGNSYEQYF.

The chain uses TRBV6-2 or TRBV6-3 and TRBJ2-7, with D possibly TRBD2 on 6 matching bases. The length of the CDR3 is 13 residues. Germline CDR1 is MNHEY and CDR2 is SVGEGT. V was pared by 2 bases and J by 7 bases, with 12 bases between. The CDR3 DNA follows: TGTGCCAGCAGTTACGGGACTTCGAGGGAGCAGTACTTC. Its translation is CASSYGTSREQYF.

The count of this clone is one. The DNA for the CDR3 is TGTGCCAGCTCACCACGATCCAGCGGAGGGGACGAGCAGTACTTC. Translated, it gives CASSPRSSGGDEQYF. The chain carries TRBV18 and TRBJ2-7; a possible D gene is TRBD2 (6 bases). Germline-derived CDR1 and CDR2 are KGHSH and LQKENI. The CDR3 is 15 residues long. With 1 base removed from V and 5 bases from J, the gap between germline ends came to 15 bases.

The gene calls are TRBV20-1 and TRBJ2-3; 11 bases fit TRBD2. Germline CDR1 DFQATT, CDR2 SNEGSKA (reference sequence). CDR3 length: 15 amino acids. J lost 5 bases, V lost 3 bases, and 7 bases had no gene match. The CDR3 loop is CSASVSGGEGDTQYF. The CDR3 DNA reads TGCAGTGCTAGTGTTAGCGGGGGGGAGGGAGATACGCAGTATTTT.

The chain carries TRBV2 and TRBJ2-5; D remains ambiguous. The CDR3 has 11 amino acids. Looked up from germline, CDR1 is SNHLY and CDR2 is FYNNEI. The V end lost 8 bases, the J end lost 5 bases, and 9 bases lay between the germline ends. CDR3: CASLSEETQYF. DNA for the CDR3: TGTGCCAGCCTCTCGGAGGAGACCCAGTACTTC.

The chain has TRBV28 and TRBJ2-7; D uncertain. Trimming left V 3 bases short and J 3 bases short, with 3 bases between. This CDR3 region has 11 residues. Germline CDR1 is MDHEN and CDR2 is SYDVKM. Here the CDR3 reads CASSLDYEQYF. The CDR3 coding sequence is TGTGCCAGCAGTTTGGACTACGAGCAGTACTTC.

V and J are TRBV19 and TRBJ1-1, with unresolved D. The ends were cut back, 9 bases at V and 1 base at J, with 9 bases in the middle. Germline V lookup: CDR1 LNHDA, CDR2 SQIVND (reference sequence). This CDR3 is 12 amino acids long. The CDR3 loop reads CASRLGNTEAFF. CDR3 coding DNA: TGTGCCAGCCGCCTTGGGAACACTGAAGCTTTCTTT. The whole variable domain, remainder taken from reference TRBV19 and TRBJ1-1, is DGGITQSPKYLFRKEGQNVTLSCEQNLNHDAMYWYRQDPGQGLRLIYYSQIVNDFQKGDIAEGYSVSREKKESFPLTVTSAQKNPTAFYLCASRLGNTEAFFGQGTRLTVV.

The CDR3 DNA is TGTGCCAGCAGCGCCTGGGGGGATAGTGGGGCCAACGTCCTGACTTTC. The encoded protein is CASSAWGDSGANVLTF. The chain uses TRBV5-4 and TRBJ2-6; perhaps TRBD2 as D (6 bases). CDR3 length equals 16 residues. Germline CDR1 SGHNT, CDR2 YYREEE (reference sequence). V lost 4 bases to trimming and J lost 3 bases, with 14 bases between them.

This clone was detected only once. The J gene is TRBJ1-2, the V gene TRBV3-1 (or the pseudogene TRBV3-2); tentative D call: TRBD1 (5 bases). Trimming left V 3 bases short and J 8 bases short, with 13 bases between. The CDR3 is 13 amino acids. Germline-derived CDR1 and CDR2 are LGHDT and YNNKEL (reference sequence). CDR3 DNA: TGTGCCAGCAGCCAGAGACGAGCAGGGGGCTACACCTTC. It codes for CASSQRRAGGYTF.

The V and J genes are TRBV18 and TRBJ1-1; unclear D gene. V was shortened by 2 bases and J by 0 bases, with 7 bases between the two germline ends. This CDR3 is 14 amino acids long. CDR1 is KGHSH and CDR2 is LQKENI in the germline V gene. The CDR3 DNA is TGTGCCAGCTCACCAAATATCCTGAACACTGAAGCTTTCTTT. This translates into CASSPNILNTEAFF.

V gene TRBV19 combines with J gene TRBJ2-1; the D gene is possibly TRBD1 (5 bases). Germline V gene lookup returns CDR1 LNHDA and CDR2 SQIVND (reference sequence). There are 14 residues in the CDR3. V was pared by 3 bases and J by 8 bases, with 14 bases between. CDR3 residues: CASSMGQVQDEQFF. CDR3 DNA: TGTGCCAGTAGTATGGGGCAGGTTCAGGATGAGCAGTTCTTC.

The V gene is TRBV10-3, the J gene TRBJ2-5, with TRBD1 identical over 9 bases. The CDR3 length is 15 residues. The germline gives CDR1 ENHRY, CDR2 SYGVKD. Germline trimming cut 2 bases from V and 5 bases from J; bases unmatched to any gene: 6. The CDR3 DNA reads TGTGCCATCAGTGAGAACAGGGGGCTGGGGGAGACCCAGTACTTC. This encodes CAISENRGLGETQYF.

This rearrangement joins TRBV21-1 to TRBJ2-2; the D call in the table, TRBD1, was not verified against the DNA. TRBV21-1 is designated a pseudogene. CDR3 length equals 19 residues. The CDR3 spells CASSRTGQGGLGNTGELFF. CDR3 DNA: TGTGCCAGCAGCAGAACCGGACAGGGGGGTCTGGGGAACACCGGGGAGCTGTTTTTT.

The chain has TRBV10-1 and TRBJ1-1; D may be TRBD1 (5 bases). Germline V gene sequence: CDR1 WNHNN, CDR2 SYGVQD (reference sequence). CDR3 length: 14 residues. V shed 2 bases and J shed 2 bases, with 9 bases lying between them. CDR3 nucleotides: TGCGCCAGCAGTGAGATACAGGCTAACACTGAAGCTTTCTTT. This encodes CASSEIQANTEAFF.

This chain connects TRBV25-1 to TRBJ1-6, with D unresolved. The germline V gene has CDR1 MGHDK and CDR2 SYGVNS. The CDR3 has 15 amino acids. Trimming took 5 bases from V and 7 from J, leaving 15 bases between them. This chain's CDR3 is CASSSTGGLNSPLHF. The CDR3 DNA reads TGTGCCAGCAGTTCTACCGGAGGGCTCAATTCACCCCTCCACTTT.

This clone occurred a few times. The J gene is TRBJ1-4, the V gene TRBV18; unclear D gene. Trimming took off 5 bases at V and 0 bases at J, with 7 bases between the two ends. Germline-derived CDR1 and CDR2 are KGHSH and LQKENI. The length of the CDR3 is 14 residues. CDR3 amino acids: CASSWGATNEKLFF. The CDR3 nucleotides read TGTGCCAGCTCATGGGGTGCAACTAATGAAAAACTGTTTTTT.

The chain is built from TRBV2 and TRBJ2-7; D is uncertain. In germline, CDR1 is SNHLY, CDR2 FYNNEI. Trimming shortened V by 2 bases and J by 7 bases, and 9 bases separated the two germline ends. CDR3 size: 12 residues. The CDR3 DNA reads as TGTGCCAGCAGTGAAATGGCACTGGAGCAGTACTTC. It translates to CASSEMALEQYF.